Listed below are T cell receptor beta chains from one sample, sequenced in a study of metastatic and nonmetastatic thyroid tumors. Using MiXCR, TCRdb re-called clones from the PCR reads. The sample lists 25,000 to 35,000 clones, roughly 16% occurring once. The specimen was blood. These receptors came from a female donor with papillary thyroid cancer or a benign thyroid nodule (not recorded which). Some clones in this sample may be carry-over from other donors' samples. CDR3s include the opening cysteine and the closing phenylalanine or tryptophan. The D gene is left open where the match is weak. For some rows the clone size is stated as once, few or many, or as a class when expanded; others skip it.

size: many; J: TRBJ2-2; D: -; V: TRBV7-3; DNA: TGTGCCAGCAGCTTAGACGGTAGCACCGGGGAGCTGTTTTTT; CDR3: CASSLDGSTGELFF
size: -; J: TRBJ2-1; D: -; V: TRBV5-1; DNA: TGCGCCAGCCGCGGAACGAAACTAGTATGGTCCTACAATGAACAGTTCTTC; CDR3: CASRGTKLVWSYNEQFF
size: -; J: TRBJ2-7; D: TRBD1; V: TRBV27; DNA: TGTGCCAGCAGTTCCTTAGACAGGGTCTCCTACGAGCAGTACTTC; CDR3: CASSSLDRVSYEQYF
size: many; J: TRBJ1-5; D: -; V: TRBV2; DNA: TGTGCCAGCAGGGAGGGTAGCAATCAGCCCCAGCATTTT; CDR3: CASREGSNQPQHF
size: medium-sized; J: TRBJ1-2; D: TRBD1; V: TRBV28; DNA: TGTGCTGTCGACAGGGGAACGGGTGGCTACACCTTC; CDR3: CAVDRGTGGYTF
size: medium-sized; J: TRBJ1-1; D: -; V: TRBV28; DNA: TGTGCCAGCAGTTTATGGGTTACAGTTAGGGGCACTGAAGCTTTCTTT; CDR3: CASSLWVTVRGTEAFF
size: many; J: TRBJ2-1; D: TRBD2; V: TRBV24-1; DNA: TGTGCCACCAGTGATCGCATGACTAGCGGGGGGTACAATGAGCAGTTCTTC; CDR3: CATSDRMTSGGYNEQFF
size: many; J: TRBJ2-2; D: TRBD1; V: TRBV30; DNA: TGTGCCTGGGGTACAGGGGCCGGGGAGCTGTTTTTT; CDR3: CAWGTGAGELFF
size: medium-sized; J: TRBJ1-5; D: -; V: TRBV6-1; DNA: TGTGCCAGCAGGACGGGGGCAGGTCAGCCCCAGCATTTT; CDR3: CASRTGAGQPQHF
size: few; J: TRBJ2-2; D: -; V: TRBV25-1; DNA: TGTGCCAGCAGTCGCGGGACCTGGGGGGAGCTGTTTTTT; CDR3: CASSRGTWGELFF
size: medium-sized; J: TRBJ2-1; D: -; V: TRBV28; DNA: TGTGCCAGCAGCCAAATAGGTGGCTTATCCTACAATGAGCAGTTCTTC; CDR3: CASSQIGGLSYNEQFF
size: -; J: TRBJ2-7; D: -; V: TRBV4-2; DNA: TGTGCCAGCATCCAAGCCCACAGGGAAAGCTCCTACGGGCAGTACTTC; CDR3: CASIQAHRESSYGQYF
size: many; J: TRBJ2-7; D: -; V: TRBV4-2; DNA: TGTGCCAGCAGCCAAGATAGACAGCTCCCCTACGAGCAGTACTTC; CDR3: CASSQDRQLPYEQYF
size: -; J: TRBJ2-1; D: TRBD2; V: TRBV10-1; DNA: TGCGCCAGCAGTGATAGCTTGCGGGGGGAATACAATGAGCAGTTCTTC; CDR3: CASSDSLRGEYNEQFF
size: many; J: TRBJ1-4; D: TRBD1; V: TRBV18; DNA: TGTGCCAGCTCACCGGACAGGGTCGGGGAAAAACTGTTTTTT; CDR3: CASSPDRVGEKLFF
size: many; J: TRBJ2-1; D: -; V: TRBV4-1; DNA: TGCGCCAGCAGGCTATCAACTAGCTCCTACAATGAGCAGTTCTTC; CDR3: CASRLSTSSYNEQFF
size: few; J: TRBJ2-3; D: TRBD2; V: TRBV12-3/TRBV12-4; DNA: TGTGCCAGCACCCTTTACCCGGGACTAGCGGGGGGTGGTGATACGCAGTATTTT; CDR3: CASTLYPGLAGGGDTQYF
size: -; J: TRBJ2-7; D: -; V: TRBV7-8; DNA: TGTGCCAGCAGGAGAGGGACATGGGCCTACGAGCATTACTTC; CDR3: CASRRGTWAYEHYF
size: -; J: TRBJ1-2; D: TRBD1; V: TRBV20-1; DNA: TGCAGTGGTCGACAGGGCGGAGGCGAGGTCTATGGCTACACCTTC; CDR3: CSGRQGGGEVYGYTF
size: many; J: TRBJ1-1; D: -; V: TRBV5-1; DNA: TGCGCCAGCCGCTCAGGGGATGGCATGAACACTGAAGCTTTCTTT; CDR3: CASRSGDGMNTEAFF
size: many; J: TRBJ1-5; D: TRBD1; V: TRBV3-1; DNA: TGTGCCAGCAGCCAAGGGACAGGGGCTAGCAATCAGCCCCAGCATTTT; CDR3: CASSQGTGASNQPQHF
size: medium-sized; J: TRBJ1-2; D: -; V: TRBV12-3/TRBV12-4; DNA: TGTGCCAGCAGTTCACTGGGCCAGGGCGACTATGGCTACACCTTC; CDR3: CASSSLGQGDYGYTF
size: many; J: TRBJ1-3; D: -; V: TRBV28; DNA: TGTGCCAGCAGTTTATCATTCTCCTCGGACTCTGGAAACACCATATATTTT; CDR3: CASSLSFSSDSGNTIYF
size: many; J: TRBJ1-2; D: TRBD1; V: TRBV28; DNA: TGTGCCAGCAGTTTATCAGGGACAGGGGGATGGTTTGGCTACACCTTC; CDR3: CASSLSGTGGWFGYTF
size: -; J: TRBJ2-1; D: TRBD2; V: TRBV6-2/TRBV6-3; DNA: TGTGCCAGCAGCACCCCCGGGGGGGGAAATGAGCAGTTCTTC; CDR3: CASSTPGGGNEQFF
size: many; J: TRBJ2-5; D: -; V: TRBV9; DNA: TGTGCCAGCAGCGTATACCCCGGGGAAGAGACCCAGTACTTC; CDR3: CASSVYPGEETQYF
size: -; J: TRBJ2-7; D: TRBD2; V: TRBV6-1; DNA: TGTGCCAGCAGTGAAGGGACTAGCTCCTACGAGCAGTACTTC; CDR3: CASSEGTSSYEQYF
size: many; J: TRBJ2-7; D: -; V: TRBV4-2; DNA: TGTGCCAGCAGCCAAGACGGACAGTCCTACGAGCAGTACTTC; CDR3: CASSQDGQSYEQYF
size: many; J: TRBJ2-2; D: -; V: TRBV7-2; DNA: TGTGCCAGCAGCTTAGCCCCGCTCCCCACCGGGGAGCTGTTTTTT; CDR3: CASSLAPLPTGELFF
size: -; J: TRBJ2-3; D: TRBD1; V: TRBV6-5; DNA: TGTGCCAGCAGTGACTCACAGGGGGCCACAGATACGCAGTATTTT; CDR3: CASSDSQGATDTQYF
size: many; J: TRBJ2-5; D: TRBD1; V: TRBV4-1; DNA: TGCGCCAGCAGCCACTTTGGGGACAGTAGTAAGGCCCAGTACTTC; CDR3: CASSHFGDSSKAQYF
size: -; J: TRBJ1-4; D: TRBD1; V: TRBV5-1; DNA: TGCGCCAGCAGCATAACCGGGACAGGGGATGAAAAACTGTTTTTT; CDR3: CASSITGTGDEKLFF
size: medium-sized; J: TRBJ2-7; D: TRBD1; V: TRBV28; DNA: TGTGCCAGCAGTCGAAACAGGGGGAACGAGCAGTACTTC; CDR3: CASSRNRGNEQYF
size: many; J: TRBJ1-2; D: TRBD1; V: TRBV28; DNA: TGTGCCAGCAGTTTGGACAGGGGGCTGGGGGGCTACACCTTC; CDR3: CASSLDRGLGGYTF
size: many; J: TRBJ1-6; D: -; V: TRBV4-1; DNA: TGCGCCAGCAGTCAAAAGCCGGGGGAGAACTATAATTCACCCCTCCACTTT; CDR3: CASSQKPGENYNSPLHF
size: -; J: TRBJ1-1; D: -; V: TRBV10-2; DNA: TGTTCCAGCAGTGATCCTCATATGGCGAACACTGAAGCTTTCTTT; CDR3: CSSSDPHMANTEAFF
size: -; J: TRBJ2-1; D: TRBD2; V: TRBV2; DNA: TGTGCCAGCAGTGATAGGGCCCATGCGGGAGATGAGCAGTTCTTC; CDR3: CASSDRAHAGDEQFF
size: many; J: TRBJ1-5; D: TRBD1; V: TRBV5-8; DNA: TGTGCCAGCAGCGCCCGGGACAGGGGGCTTGGTCAGCCCCAGCATTTT; CDR3: CASSARDRGLGQPQHF
size: many; J: TRBJ2-3; D: -; V: TRBV12-3/TRBV12-4; DNA: TGTGCCAGCAGTTTAGCGTTCCTTTCCACGCAGTATTTT; CDR3: CASSLAFLSTQYF
size: medium-sized; J: TRBJ1-2; D: -; V: TRBV19; DNA: TGTGCCAGTAGTATCGACAGCTTCTATGGCTACACCTTC; CDR3: CASSIDSFYGYTF
size: -; J: TRBJ2-7; D: TRBD2; V: TRBV20-1; DNA: TGCAGTGCTAGAGATCTAGAGACTAGCGGGCCCGCCTACGAGCAGTACTTC; CDR3: CSARDLETSGPAYEQYF
size: many; J: TRBJ1-2; D: TRBD1; V: TRBV5-1; DNA: TGCGCCAGCAGCTTTATGACAGGGGGTAATGGCTACACCTTC; CDR3: CASSFMTGGNGYTF
size: many; J: TRBJ1-4; D: -; V: TRBV5-1; DNA: TGCGCCAGCAGCTATAGGGGGGGAAGGGAAAAACTGTTTTTT; CDR3: CASSYRGGREKLFF
size: -; J: TRBJ1-2; D: TRBD1; V: TRBV28; DNA: TGTGCCAGCAGTTTATCAGGGGGGAGTGGCTACACCTTC; CDR3: CASSLSGGSGYTF
size: many; J: TRBJ1-5; D: -; V: TRBV6-5; DNA: TGTGCCAGCGTCACAAGCAATCAGCCCCAGCATTTT; CDR3: CASVTSNQPQHF
size: -; J: TRBJ1-2; D: -; V: TRBV11-2; DNA: TGTGCCAGCAGCTTAGGAAACTATGGCTACACCTTC; CDR3: CASSLGNYGYTF
size: many; J: TRBJ2-2; D: -; V: TRBV19; DNA: TGTGCCAGTCCCTCACCCGTGGGCTCCGGGGAGCTGTTTTTT; CDR3: CASPSPVGSGELFF
size: many; J: TRBJ2-7; D: -; V: TRBV6-1; DNA: TGTGCCGGGGGGGGACCGGGACACGGCACATACGAGCAGTACTTC; CDR3: CAGGGPGHGTYEQYF
size: -; J: TRBJ1-5; D: -; V: TRBV19; DNA: TGTGCCAGTAGTATAATCGGGGATCGACTTAGCAATCAGCCCCAGCATTTT; CDR3: CASSIIGDRLSNQPQHF
size: many; J: TRBJ2-5; D: TRBD2; V: TRBV4-2; DNA: TGTGCCAGCAGCCAAGATCAAGGACTAGCGGGGGGAGAGACCCAGTACTTC; CDR3: CASSQDQGLAGGETQYF
size: few; J: TRBJ2-7; D: TRBD1; V: TRBV10-3; DNA: TGTGCCATCAGTGATCCGGGACAGGGTACCTACGAGCAGTACTTC; CDR3: CAISDPGQGTYEQYF
size: few; J: TRBJ2-5; D: -; V: TRBV7-9; DNA: TGTGCCAGCAGCCCCGGGACTTCCCAAGAGACCCAGTACTTC; CDR3: CASSPGTSQETQYF
size: few; J: TRBJ2-1; D: -; V: TRBV20-1; DNA: TGCAGTGCTAGAAAGAAAGTAAATGAGCAGTTCTTC; CDR3: CSARKKVNEQFF
size: medium-sized; J: TRBJ2-7; D: -; V: TRBV28; DNA: TGTGCCAGCGCCGGGACCTTAGGGCTCGAGCAGTACTTC; CDR3: CASAGTLGLEQYF
size: -; J: TRBJ2-1; D: -; V: TRBV12-3/TRBV12-4; DNA: TGTGCCAGCAGTTTCTATCGAGACAATGAGCAGTTCTTC; CDR3: CASSFYRDNEQFF
size: few; J: TRBJ2-2; D: TRBD2; V: TRBV7-3; DNA: TGTGCCAGCAGCCCCCGGACTAGCGGGTGGGGGGGCACCGGGGAGCTGTTTTTT; CDR3: CASSPRTSGWGGTGELFF
size: many; J: TRBJ2-1; D: -; V: TRBV24-1; DNA: TGTGCCACCAGTGAAACCGGGACCTCCTACAATGAGCAGTTCTTC; CDR3: CATSETGTSYNEQFF
size: many; J: TRBJ1-1; D: TRBD1; V: TRBV2; DNA: TGTGCCAGCAGTACCGGGACAGGGCGTACTGAAGCTTTCTTT; CDR3: CASSTGTGRTEAFF
size: many; J: TRBJ2-3; D: -; V: TRBV20-1; DNA: TGCAGTGCTAGATCAGGGGAGGGCACAGATACGCAGTATTTT; CDR3: CSARSGEGTDTQYF
size: many; J: TRBJ1-5; D: TRBD1; V: TRBV30; DNA: TGTGCCTGGAGAGGGGGGACAGGAGTAACTTATAGCAATCAGCCCCAGCATTTT; CDR3: CAWRGGTGVTYSNQPQHF